This entry is about one T cell receptor (beta chain). This entry belongs to a study of OX40 agonist ivuxolimab in advanced cancers. V was cut by 5 bases and J by 2 bases, with 19 bases left in between. Germline V lookup: CDR1 MDHEN, CDR2 SYDVKM. The CDR3 runs 16 residues. Libraries were prepared by immunoSEQ multiplex PCR; TCRdb keeps only in-frame clonotypes and omits some of them. Of 100,000 to 150,000 clones listed, roughly 92% are singletons. The origin of this receptor is an adult with an advanced solid tumor such as melanoma, head and neck, liver or kidney cancer. This chain connects TRBV28 to TRBJ2-7, with D perhaps matching TRBD2 (5 bases). The starting material was CD4+ or CD8+ T cells sorted from blood, obtained in a trial of the OX40 agonist ivuxolimab. The CDR3 sequence: CASSQTEVRMTYEQYF. CDR3 nucleotide sequence: TGTGCCAGCAGTCAGACGGAGGTAAGAATGACCTACGAGCAGTACTTC. Complete variable domain (other parts from reference TRBV28 and TRBJ2-7): DVKVTQSSRYLVKRTGEKVFLECVQDMDHENMFWYRQDPGLGLRLIYFSYDVKMKEKGDIPEGYSVSREKKERFSLILESASTNQTSMYLCASSQTEVRMTYEQYFGPGTRLTVT.